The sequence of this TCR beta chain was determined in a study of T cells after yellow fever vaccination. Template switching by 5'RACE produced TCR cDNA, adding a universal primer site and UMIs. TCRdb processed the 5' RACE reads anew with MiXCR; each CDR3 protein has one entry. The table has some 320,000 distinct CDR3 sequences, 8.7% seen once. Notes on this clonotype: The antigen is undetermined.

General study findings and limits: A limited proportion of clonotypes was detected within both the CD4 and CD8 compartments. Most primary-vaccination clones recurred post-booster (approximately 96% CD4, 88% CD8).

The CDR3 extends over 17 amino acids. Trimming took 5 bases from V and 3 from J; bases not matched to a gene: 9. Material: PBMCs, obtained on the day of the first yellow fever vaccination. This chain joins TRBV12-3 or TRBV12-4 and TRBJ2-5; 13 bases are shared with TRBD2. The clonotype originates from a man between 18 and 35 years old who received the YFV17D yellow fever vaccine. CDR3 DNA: TGTGCCAGCAGTCCTGGCCCGACTAGCGGGGGGAAAGAGACCCAGTACTTC. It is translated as CASSPGPTSGGKETQYF.